This TCR beta chain was sequenced during a study of blood T cell repertoires in COVID-19. Whole-study context: Samples representing acute and convalescent COVID-19 were sourced from the United States, Italy and Spain. Sources were T cells, B-cell-depleted T cells, or PBMCs; the material itself was cDNA or gDNA.

Germline V lookup: CDR1 SGDLS, CDR2 YYNGEE. V was cut by 4 bases and J by 8 bases, with 13 bases left in between. This CDR3 has 14 amino acids. Original data processing: Quantification of nucleated cells was approximated via reference gene primer amplification. The table came from immunoSEQ multiplex PCR; TCRdb's copy has only in-frame clones and leaves some out. That table is the source of V, J and clone size, and D and trimming were worked out from the DNA. The table shows hundreds of thousands of clones, with 70% to 90% occurring only once. Participants' own reports of clinical history determined their cohort assignment.

The TCR comes from a woman in her forties or fifties with acute COVID-19. The chain uses TRBV9 and TRBJ1-6; a weak D match, TRBD1 (6 bases). Sequences were obtained from PBMCs or T cells enriched from blood (not recorded which). The CDR3, as DNA: TGTGCCAGCAGCTTCACAGGGCGGGATTCACCCCTCCACTTT. Its protein is CASSFTGRDSPLHF.